These 32 T cell receptor beta chains originate from one sample sequenced in a study of vaccination and CD4 T cells after COVID-19 (dated by TCRdb to between 2022 and 2023). The sample's treatment or condition, from its label and the paper: roughly 10-day PBMC culture with coronavirus spike peptide pools or control peptides (ViraFEST assay). The library was built by means of PCR. These reads were obtained on an Illumina iSeq 100. TCR sequencing of DNA from cultured CD4+ T cells used the Oncomine TCR Beta short-read assay at the Johns Hopkins FTIC core. TCRdb reprocessed the public reads (quality trimming at Q25 with fastp, clone calling with MiXCR) and kept in-frame beta chains. CDR3 protein duplicates are merged, each entry listing the most common genes and DNA. The sample table shows 12,000 or so distinct CDR3 sequences, and approximately 50% are seen once. The top ten constitute around 21% of the sample.

These receptors' targets are unknown. Sequencing input: CD4+ T cells from blood, cultured in vitro. The receptor source for this set is a human donor who had recovered from COVID-19.

This sequence joins TRBV20-1 and TRBJ2-7; no firm D call. The germline V gene encodes CDR1 DFQATT and CDR2 SNEGSKA (reference sequence). Trimming removed 0 bases from V and 6 bases from J, with 12 bases in between. The CDR3 totals 13 residues. The DNA of the CDR3 is TGCAGTGCTAGAGATCACAGTGCGAGCGAGCAGTACTTC. Translation gives CSARDHSASEQYF.

The sample holds a few counts of this clonotype. The rearrangement uses TRBV20-1 and TRBJ2-3; 10 bases match TRBD2. CDR1 is DFQATT and CDR2 is SNEGSKA in the germline V gene (reference sequence). The CDR3 totals 15 residues. Unmatched junction bases numbered 12, after V lost 6 bases and J lost 6 bases. CDR3: CSAPPLAGDADTQYF. The CDR3 nucleotides are TGCAGTGCCCCCCCCCTAGCGGGAGATGCGGATACGCAGTATTTT.

This clonotype showed up just a few times. The V gene is TRBV20-1, the J gene TRBJ2-6; D may be TRBD2 (6 bases). Deletions cut 0 bases from V and 0 bases from J, with 9 bases between. The CDR3 is made up of 16 amino acids. Looked up from germline, CDR1 is DFQATT and CDR2 is SNEGSKA (reference sequence). The DNA of the CDR3 is TGCAGTGCTAGAGAGGAGGGAGCCTCTGGGGCCAACGTCCTGACTTTC. Translating gives CSAREEGASGANVLTF.

This clonotype occurred a few times. V usage is TRBV9 and J usage is TRBJ1-2, with D possibly matching TRBD1 (5 bases). Germline V gene sequence: CDR1 SGDLS, CDR2 YYNGEE. The CDR3 has 13 residues. Trimming shortened V by 2 bases and J by 3 bases, and 8 bases separated the two germline ends. CDR3 protein: CASSVRGHYGYTF. In DNA, the CDR3 is TGTGCCAGCAGCGTGAGGGGTCACTATGGCTACACCTTC.

This clonotype has just a few counts. The chain uses TRBV6-1 and TRBJ1-2; D might be TRBD1 (6 bases). CDR3 length equals 15 residues. Per the germline V gene, CDR1 is MNHNS and CDR2 is SASEGT. V lost 1 base and J 0 bases, leaving 9 bases between the germline ends. The CDR3 loop is CASSEGTVSNYGYTF. The CDR3 nucleotides are TGTGCCAGCAGTGAAGGGACAGTCTCTAACTATGGCTACACCTTC.

The J gene is TRBJ2-7, the V gene TRBV10-1; 11 bases are shared with TRBD1. The CDR3 has 14 residues. Germline assignment: CDR1 WNHNN and CDR2 SYGVQD (reference sequence). Germline trimming cut 0 bases from V and 6 bases from J; bases unmatched to any gene: 1. CDR3 sequence: CASSESGTGGEQYF. CDR3 DNA: TGCGCCAGCAGTGAGTCGGGGACAGGGGGCGAGCAGTACTTC.

V gene TRBV25-1 combines with J gene TRBJ2-5, with 8 bases identical to TRBD1. Germline CDR1 and CDR2: MGHDK and SYGVNS. The CDR3 has 17 amino acids. J gave up 2 bases and V 6 bases, and 14 bases lay outside the gene matches. The CDR3 DNA reads as TGTGCCAGCAGCGACACCCGGACAGGGAGGACTCAAGAGACCCAGTACTTC. It codes for CASSDTRTGRTQETQYF.

The sample holds one count of this clonotype. The rearrangement uses TRBV4-1 and TRBJ1-6; weak D call: TRBD1 (6 bases). V dropped 5 bases and J dropped 0 bases, with 17 bases sitting between them. The germline gives CDR1 MGHRA, CDR2 YSYEKL. CDR3 length: 18 residues. In DNA, the CDR3 is TGCGCCAGCAGCTTAGGACAGTTAACGAGCTCCTATAATTCACCCCTCCACTTT. As protein: CASSLGQLTSSYNSPLHF.

The chain is built from TRBV21-1 and TRBJ1-4; TRBD1, the table's D call, lacks a check against the DNA. TRBV21-1 is designated a pseudogene. The length of the CDR3 is 15 residues. As DNA, the CDR3 is TGTGCCAGCAGCAAGCAAGGGGGCGGTAATGAAAAACTGTTTTTT. Its translation: CASSKQGGGNEKLFF.

The rearrangement joins TRBV20-1 to TRBJ2-4; D is perhaps TRBD2 (5 bases). This CDR3 has 16 amino acids. CDR1 DFQATT and CDR2 SNEGSKA come from the germline V gene (reference sequence). Trimming stripped 0 bases from V and 0 bases from J, with 12 bases between. CDR3 DNA sequence: TGCAGTGCTAGAGATGTCGCAGGACTAGCCAAAAACATTCAGTACTTC. Protein product: CSARDVAGLAKNIQYF.

The rearrangement uses TRBV5-6 and TRBJ2-3; tentative D call: TRBD1 (6 bases). Germline values: CDR1 SGHDT, CDR2 YYEEEE. V was clipped by 4 bases and J by 0 bases, with 15 bases between them. The CDR3 has 16 amino acids. CDR3 region: CASSLGQLPSTDTQYF. DNA of the CDR3: TGTGCCAGCAGCCTCGGACAGTTACCTAGCACAGATACGCAGTATTTT. Full variable domain (rest looked up from reference TRBV5-6 and TRBJ2-3): DAGVTQSPTHLIKTRGQQVTLRCSPKSGHDTVSWYQQALGQGPQFIFQYYEEEERQRGNFPDRFSGHQFPNYSSELNVNALLLGDSALYLCASSLGQLPSTDTQYFGPGTRLTVL.

In regard to this clonotype: Relative to the germline gene, one junction end is altered; a read error may explain this. The V and J genes are TRBV30 and TRBJ2-2; possible D gene TRBD2, 6 bases. The germline gives CDR1 GTSNPN, CDR2 SVGIG (reference sequence). The length of the CDR3 is 13 residues. The CDR3 sequence: CARSWGDTGELFF. The CDR3 DNA sequence: TGTGCCCGGAGTTGGGGGGACACCGGGGAGCTGTTTTTT.

The rearrangement links TRBV19 to TRBJ1-1; D ambiguous. Germline V gene sequence: CDR1 LNHDA, CDR2 SQIVND (reference sequence). The CDR3 is 11 residues long. V was shortened by 5 bases and J by 10 bases, with 11 bases between the two germline ends. The CDR3 loop is CASSDRRVAFF. CDR3 nucleotide sequence: TGTGCCAGTAGTGACCGGCGGGTAGCTTTCTTT.

This chain links TRBV10-3 with TRBJ2-1, with TRBD2 matching over 11 bases. The ends lost 8 bases at V and 4 bases at J; junction bases unmatched: 4. The CDR3 length is 14 residues. CDR1 is ENHRY, CDR2 SYGVKD, per germline. CDR3 in DNA: TGTGCCATCCATAGCGGGAGGGCTTACAATGAGCAGTTCTTC. This gives the protein CAIHSGRAYNEQFF.

V and J are TRBV19 and TRBJ2-7, with TRBD2 matching 10 bases. Germline lookup yields CDR1 LNHDA and CDR2 SQIVND (reference sequence). V lost 3 bases to trimming and J lost 7 bases; unmatched junction nucleotides: 9. This CDR3 is 15 amino acids long. CDR3 nucleotides: TGTGCCAGTAGTATTTTCCCTAGCGGGAGCGGTGAGCAGTACTTC. This encodes CASSIFPSGSGEQYF.

This clonotype was recorded once. The DNA of the CDR3 is TGCAGTGCTAGAGATCTGTTAGCGGGAGGAAATGAGCAGTTCTTC. The encoded protein is CSARDLLAGGNEQFF. V is TRBV20-1 and J is TRBJ2-1; 10 nucleotides align to TRBD2. Trimming at V came to 0 bases and at J to 7 bases, leaving 6 bases not matched to a gene. Germline loops: CDR1 DFQATT, CDR2 SNEGSKA (reference sequence). This CDR3 is 15 amino acids long.

This chain links TRBV2 with TRBJ2-1; D uncertain. In germline, CDR1 is SNHLY, CDR2 FYNNEI. V was shortened by 2 bases and J by 3 bases, with 17 bases between the two germline ends. The CDR3 runs to 17 residues. The CDR3 DNA reads TGTGCCAGCAGTGAAATGTACAGCCGATTACTCTACAATGAGCAGTTCTTC. Amino acid sequence: CASSEMYSRLLYNEQFF.

The J gene is TRBJ2-2, the V gene TRBV28; TRBD2 matches 10 bases. J lost 3 bases, V lost 6 bases, and 10 bases had no gene match. The CDR3 consists of 17 residues. Germline V lookup: CDR1 MDHEN, CDR2 SYDVKM. The CDR3 DNA follows: TGTGCCAGCAGCCGTCGCTGGGGACTAGCGCACACCGGGGAGCTGTTTTTT. It codes for CASSRRWGLAHTGELFF.

This chain connects TRBV5-1 to TRBJ2-3; D call uncertain. The CDR3 covers 12 residues. V was shortened by 4 bases and J by 7 bases, with 10 bases between the two germline ends. Germline CDR1 SGHRS, CDR2 YFSETQ. For the CDR3, the DNA is TGCGCCAGCAGCCCCAGCCTAAATACGCAGTATTTT. It is translated as CASSPSLNTQYF.

This chain connects TRBV12-3 or TRBV12-4 to TRBJ2-5, with a tentative D call TRBD2 (5 bases). V lost 0 bases and J 4 bases, leaving 24 bases between the germline ends. CDR3 size: 19 residues. The CDR3, as DNA: TGTGCCAGCAGTTTAGCAAGGAGGAAAATTGGTATGTTCCGAGAGACCCAGTACTTC. It codes for CASSLARRKIGMFRETQYF.

This chain joins TRBV12-3 or TRBV12-4 and TRBJ2-5, with 7 bases that match TRBD2. The CDR3 has 13 amino acids. The V and J ends lost 1 base and 4 bases, in that order; junction bases with no gene match: 0. This CDR3 is CASSLGGGETQYF. CDR3 coding DNA: TGTGCCAGCAGTTTAGGGGGGGGAGAGACCCAGTACTTC.

This clonotype occurred a few times. This chain uses TRBV20-1 with TRBJ2-5; TRBD2 aligns across 12 bases. Germline-derived CDR1 and CDR2 are DFQATT and SNEGSKA (reference sequence). The CDR3 totals 14 residues. The trim removed 4 bases at V and 4 bases at J, leaving 4 bases unmatched. The CDR3 bases are TGCAGTGCTACTAGCGGGAGGGCCTCAGAGACCCAGTACTTC. Its protein product is CSATSGRASETQYF.

This clonotype was detected once. This chain uses TRBV30 with TRBJ1-6; D is ambiguous. The ends were cut back, 5 bases at V and 4 bases at J, with 15 bases in the middle. The CDR3 is 15 amino acids. CDR1 is GTSNPN, CDR2 SVGIG, per germline (reference sequence). CDR3: CAWGLKRVYNSPLHF. CDR3 in DNA: TGTGCCTGGGGCCTTAAACGGGTTTATAATTCACCCCTCCACTTT. Variable domain in full (rest from reference TRBV30 and TRBJ1-6): SQTIHQWPATLVQPVGSPLSLECTVEGTSNPNLYWYRQAAGRGLQLLFYSVGIGQISSEVPQNLSASRPQDRQFILSSKKLLLSDSGFYLCAWGLKRVYNSPLHFGNGTRLTVT.

This chain links TRBV14 with TRBJ1-1, with D unclear. In germline, CDR1 is SGHDN, CDR2 FVKESK. The CDR3 totals 13 residues. V gave up 4 bases and J gave up 1 base, with 7 bases separating them. CDR3 sequence: CASSLPANTEAFF. In DNA, the CDR3 is TGTGCCAGCAGCCTCCCCGCGAACACTGAAGCTTTCTTT.

The J gene is TRBJ2-7, the V gene TRBV2, with TRBD2 matching 7 bases. CDR3 length: 15 residues. Germline CDR1 and CDR2: SNHLY and FYNNEI. With V trimmed by 7 bases and J by 3 bases, 12 bases remained unmatched. The CDR3 spells CASTLGAGAIYEQYF. The DNA of the CDR3 is TGTGCCAGCACCTTAGGGGCGGGAGCAATCTACGAGCAGTACTTC.

This clonotype was counted a few times. The rearrangement uses TRBV19 and TRBJ1-1; D is possibly TRBD1 (6 bases). The CDR3 covers 15 residues. Germline lookup yields CDR1 LNHDA and CDR2 SQIVND (reference sequence). V was clipped by 6 bases and J by 0 bases, with 14 bases between them. The CDR3 DNA sequence: TGTGCCAGTAGGAGGGACACAGTTATGAACACTGAAGCTTTCTTT. Protein product: CASRRDTVMNTEAFF.

The chain couples TRBV5-4 to TRBJ2-2; D is possibly TRBD1 or TRBD2 (6 bases each). The CDR3 runs to 14 residues. The V gene's germline CDR1 is SGHNT and CDR2 YYREEE (reference sequence). The V gene lost 1 base and the J gene lost 5 bases, with 9 bases spanning the gap. The CDR3 protein is CASSLWGATGELFF. The CDR3 bases are TGTGCCAGCAGCTTGTGGGGGGCGACCGGGGAGCTGTTTTTT.

This clonotype was recorded once. V gene TRBV5-4 combines with J gene TRBJ1-2, with D perhaps matching TRBD1 (5 bases). The V gene lost 2 bases and the J gene lost 4 bases, with 12 bases spanning the gap. The length of the CDR3 is 14 residues. Germline V gene data show CDR1 as SGHNT and CDR2 as YYREEE (reference sequence). CDR3 residues: CASSFGADTYGYTF. CDR3 nucleotides: TGTGCCAGCAGCTTCGGGGCAGATACCTATGGCTACACCTTC.

The chain employs TRBV20-1 and TRBJ1-5, with TRBD1 matching 8 bases. V lost 0 bases and J lost 4; bases outside the gene matches: 11. The CDR3 sequence is 17 residues long. Germline CDR1 and CDR2: DFQATT and SNEGSKA (reference sequence). The CDR3 region is CSAREKRGQGGNQPQHF. The CDR3 DNA follows: TGCAGTGCTAGAGAAAAAAGAGGACAGGGTGGAAATCAGCCCCAGCATTTT.

The chain combines TRBV19 with TRBJ2-2; D is unresolved. The CDR3 runs 14 residues. V shed 1 base and J shed 4 bases, with 7 bases lying between them. Germline assignment: CDR1 LNHDA and CDR2 SQIVND (reference sequence). CDR3 sequence (DNA): TGTGCCAGTAGTATAGGAACTATCACCGGGGAGCTGTTTTTT. Residues: CASSIGTITGELFF.

The V gene is TRBV15, the J gene TRBJ1-2; possibly TRBD1 for D (6 bases). The V gene lost 1 base and the J gene lost 5 bases, with 20 bases spanning the gap. Germline V gene sequence: CDR1 LNHNV, CDR2 YYDKDF (reference sequence). CDR3 length: 17 amino acids. The CDR3 nucleotides are TGTGCCACCAGCAGAGGCCCGTTAGCGACAGGAGTTTATGGCTACACCTTC. It encodes CATSRGPLATGVYGYTF.

In this sample, this clonotype turned up a few times. The CDR3 nucleotides are TGCGCCAGCAGCGAGAGGACAGGGGGGGATTCACCCCTCCACTTT. Protein product: CASSERTGGDSPLHF. The chain has TRBV5-1 and TRBJ1-6, with 10 bases matching TRBD1. Trimming removed 4 bases from V and 8 bases from J; junction bases left unmatched: 6. This CDR3 has 15 residues. Germline-derived CDR1 and CDR2 are SGHRS and YFSETQ. The entire variable domain, with the rest obtained from reference TRBV5-1 and TRBJ1-6, is as follows: KAGVTQTPRYLIKTRGQQVTLSCSPISGHRSVSWYQQTPGQGLQFLFEYFSETQRNKGNFPGRFSGRQFSNSRSEMNVSTLELGDSALYLCASSERTGGDSPLHFGNGTRLTVT.